These T cell receptor beta chains were read from a single sample in a study of glioma-infiltrating T cells. In TCRdb, the multiplex PCR reads were re-called with MiXCR into one record per CDR3 protein. This sample has some 190,000 distinct CDR3 sequences; around 32% occur once, and the top ten carry around 20%. The sample comprised glioma tissue, nonneoplastic brain tissue, or PBMCs (not recorded which). These receptors came from a human donor with low-grade glioma or glioblastoma, undergoing nonglioma brain surgery, or in good health (not recorded which). Each CDR3 is given without its conserved first and last residue. Each record gives: J gene, V gene, CDR3 protein.

j_gene: TRBJ2-1
v_gene: TRBV4-3
CDR3aa: ASSQDEAGAGEAEQF

j_gene: TRBJ2-1
v_gene: TRBV3-1
CDR3aa: ASSQVHEQF

j_gene: TRBJ2-2
v_gene: TRBV3-1
CDR3aa: ASSQEGRELF

j_gene: TRBJ2-7
v_gene: TRBV13
CDR3aa: ASSLKGTGSYEQY

j_gene: TRBJ2-7
v_gene: TRBV20-1
CDR3aa: SARSLAGGYEQY

j_gene: TRBJ1-1
v_gene: TRBV5-4
CDR3aa: ASSSTSFRTEAF

j_gene: TRBJ2-1
v_gene: TRBV5-1
CDR3aa: ASSFYDEQF

j_gene: TRBJ2-7
v_gene: TRBV4-1
CDR3aa: ASSQDLSAGADEQY

j_gene: TRBJ2-2
v_gene: TRBV4-1
CDR3aa: ASSQYRGGRELF

j_gene: TRBJ2-1
v_gene: TRBV24-1
CDR3aa: ATRIRGRDNEQF

j_gene: TRBJ1-1
v_gene: TRBV5-1
CDR3aa: ASSFQDREAF

j_gene: TRBJ2-5
v_gene: TRBV3-1
CDR3aa: ASAKTEYQETQY

j_gene: TRBJ1-1
v_gene: TRBV28
CDR3aa: ASTPGGQTEAF

j_gene: TRBJ2-3
v_gene: TRBV5-1
CDR3aa: ASSLDDRTDTQY

j_gene: TRBJ2-7
v_gene: TRBV29-1
CDR3aa: SARGTEGEQY

j_gene: TRBJ2-1
v_gene: TRBV20-1
CDR3aa: SAPGLAPDNEQF

j_gene: TRBJ1-1
v_gene: TRBV12-5
CDR3aa: ASGLGLNTEAF